This is a list of T cell receptor beta chains from one sample in a study of follicular helper T cells after annual influenza vaccination. Repertoires were generated with immunoSEQ multiplex PCR, while TCRdb's copy carries only in-frame clones and drops some. The sample includes under 9,500 clones, about 83% of them seen just once. The specimen comprised CXCR5+ CD38- circulating T follicular helper cells from blood, sampled 7 days after influenza vaccination. The receptors shown here come from an adult who received the influenza vaccine. CDR3s include the opening cysteine and the closing phenylalanine or tryptophan. Fields, in order: clone size, D gene, J gene, CDR3 length, V gene, CDR3 protein, CDR3 DNA. D genes are given only for firm matches. Only part of the rows carry a size: once, few, many, or a class if the clone is expanded.

clone size: NA
D gene: TRBD1
J gene: TRBJ1-5
CDR3 length: 15
V gene: TRBV28
CDR3 protein: CASTSPGQGFGPQHF
CDR3 DNA: TGTGCCAGCACCTCACCGGGACAGGGGTTCGGGCCCCAGCATTTT

clone size: NA
D gene: NA
J gene: TRBJ1-1
CDR3 length: 13
V gene: TRBV5-5
CDR3 protein: CASSFGTNTEAFF
CDR3 DNA: TGTGCCAGCAGCTTTGGGACTAACACTGAAGCTTTCTTT

clone size: NA
D gene: TRBD1
J gene: TRBJ2-7
CDR3 length: 15
V gene: TRBV18
CDR3 protein: CASSPRTGAFDEQYF
CDR3 DNA: TGTGCCAGCTCACCACGCACAGGGGCCTTCGACGAGCAGTACTTC

clone size: NA
D gene: NA
J gene: TRBJ1-1
CDR3 length: 12
V gene: TRBV5-5
CDR3 protein: CASHGVNTEAFF
CDR3 DNA: TGTGCCAGCCACGGGGTAAACACTGAAGCTTTCTTT

clone size: few
D gene: TRBD1
J gene: TRBJ1-6
CDR3 length: 14
V gene: TRBV6-1
CDR3 protein: CASSERQGGSPLHF
CDR3 DNA: TGTGCCAGCAGTGAACGACAGGGCGGGTCACCCCTCCACTTT

clone size: NA
D gene: NA
J gene: TRBJ1-6
CDR3 length: 14
V gene: TRBV6-5
CDR3 protein: CASSYPGDNSPLHF
CDR3 DNA: TGTGCCAGCAGTTATCCGGGTGACAATTCACCCCTCCACTTT

clone size: NA
D gene: NA
J gene: TRBJ2-7
CDR3 length: 14
V gene: TRBV5-1
CDR3 protein: CASRSGSSTYEQYF
CDR3 DNA: TGCGCCAGCCGATCCGGGTCCTCGACCTACGAGCAGTACTTC

clone size: NA
D gene: NA
J gene: TRBJ2-7
CDR3 length: 12
V gene: TRBV21-1
CDR3 protein: CARTTGNYEQYF
CDR3 DNA: TGTGCCAGAACGACAGGGAACTACGAGCAGTACTTC

clone size: NA
D gene: TRBD1
J gene: TRBJ1-5
CDR3 length: 15
V gene: TRBV11-2
CDR3 protein: CASSQGAGNNQPQHF
CDR3 DNA: TGTGCCAGCAGCCAGGGGGCAGGGAACAATCAGCCCCAGCATTTT

clone size: NA
D gene: NA
J gene: TRBJ2-3
CDR3 length: 15
V gene: TRBV11-2
CDR3 protein: CASSFRTVGTDTQYF
CDR3 DNA: TGTGCCAGCAGCTTTCGAACCGTAGGCACAGATACGCAGTATTTT

clone size: NA
D gene: TRBD2
J gene: TRBJ2-1
CDR3 length: 15
V gene: TRBV6-1
CDR3 protein: CASSEGTSGRHEQFF
CDR3 DNA: TGTGCCAGCAGTGAGGGGACTAGCGGGAGACATGAGCAGTTCTTC

clone size: NA
D gene: TRBD2
J gene: TRBJ2-5
CDR3 length: 19
V gene: TRBV5-1
CDR3 protein: CASSLVLRLAGGGQETQYF
CDR3 DNA: TGCGCCAGCAGCTTGGTTCTTCGACTAGCGGGGGGAGGTCAAGAGACCCAGTACTTC

clone size: NA
D gene: NA
J gene: TRBJ2-3
CDR3 length: 12
V gene: TRBV5-1
CDR3 protein: CASSLPSGTQYF
CDR3 DNA: TGCGCCAGCAGCTTGCCTTCGGGGACGCAGTATTTT

clone size: NA
D gene: NA
J gene: TRBJ1-2
CDR3 length: 22
V gene: TRBV12-5
CDR3 protein: CASGLVWTNGGREQGGNYGYTF
CDR3 DNA: TGTGCTAGTGGTTTGGTATGGACCAATGGAGGTAGGGAGCAGGGAGGGAACTATGGCTACACCTTC

clone size: NA
D gene: NA
J gene: TRBJ1-4
CDR3 length: 14
V gene: TRBV7-8
CDR3 protein: CASSSPQGVEKLFF
CDR3 DNA: TGTGCCAGCAGCTCACCCCAAGGGGTTGAAAAACTGTTTTTT

clone size: NA
D gene: NA
J gene: TRBJ1-1
CDR3 length: 14
V gene: TRBV4-2
CDR3 protein: CASSQEPTNTEAFF
CDR3 DNA: TGTGCCAGCAGCCAGGAACCCACGAACACTGAAGCTTTCTTT

clone size: NA
D gene: TRBD2
J gene: TRBJ2-7
CDR3 length: 16
V gene: TRBV11-2
CDR3 protein: CASSLDSLAGSYEQYF
CDR3 DNA: TGTGCCAGCAGCTTAGATTCCCTAGCGGGCTCCTACGAGCAGTACTTC

clone size: NA
D gene: TRBD2
J gene: TRBJ2-7
CDR3 length: 19
V gene: TRBV2
CDR3 protein: CASRAGRGHRTSGSYEQYF
CDR3 DNA: TGTGCCAGCAGAGCCGGAAGGGGGCACCGGACTAGCGGGTCCTACGAGCAGTACTTC

clone size: few
D gene: NA
J gene: TRBJ2-7
CDR3 length: 16
V gene: TRBV19
CDR3 protein: CASSLRGGGDSYEQYF
CDR3 DNA: TGTGCCAGTAGTCTCAGAGGAGGGGGCGACTCCTACGAGCAGTACTTC

clone size: NA
D gene: TRBD1
J gene: TRBJ2-7
CDR3 length: 15
V gene: TRBV5-1
CDR3 protein: CASSSGGTGEYEQYF
CDR3 DNA: TGCGCCAGCAGCTCGGGAGGGACAGGGGAATACGAGCAGTACTTC

clone size: NA
D gene: TRBD1
J gene: TRBJ2-3
CDR3 length: 13
V gene: TRBV19
CDR3 protein: CASSPGQGNTQYF
CDR3 DNA: TGTGCCAGTAGTCCGGGACAGGGCAATACGCAGTATTTT

clone size: NA
D gene: NA
J gene: TRBJ1-1
CDR3 length: 14
V gene: TRBV29-1
CDR3 protein: CSVDGRGAVTEAFF
CDR3 DNA: TGCAGCGTTGATGGGCGGGGGGCGGTCACTGAAGCTTTCTTT

clone size: NA
D gene: NA
J gene: TRBJ1-5
CDR3 length: 17
V gene: TRBV28
CDR3 protein: CASSPPGGKQSNQPQHF
CDR3 DNA: TGTGCCAGCAGCCCTCCGGGAGGCAAACAGAGCAATCAGCCCCAGCATTTT

clone size: NA
D gene: TRBD1
J gene: TRBJ1-1
CDR3 length: 18
V gene: TRBV18
CDR3 protein: CASSLSLDRAERNTEAFF
CDR3 DNA: TGTGCCAGCTCACTCTCCCTGGACAGGGCGGAGAGAAACACTGAAGCTTTCTTT

clone size: NA
D gene: TRBD1
J gene: TRBJ2-2
CDR3 length: 15
V gene: TRBV28
CDR3 protein: CASSLSQGAGGELFF
CDR3 DNA: TGTGCCAGCAGTTTATCCCAGGGGGCGGGCGGGGAGCTGTTTTTT

clone size: NA
D gene: NA
J gene: TRBJ2-6
CDR3 length: 15
V gene: TRBV6-5
CDR3 protein: CASTGGPSGANVLTF
CDR3 DNA: TGTGCCAGCACCGGGGGACCTTCTGGGGCCAACGTCCTGACTTTC

clone size: NA
D gene: NA
J gene: TRBJ1-1
CDR3 length: 16
V gene: TRBV5-1
CDR3 protein: CASSNGLPGGGTEAFF
CDR3 DNA: TGCGCCAGCAGCAACGGACTCCCGGGTGGCGGCACTGAAGCTTTCTTT

clone size: NA
D gene: TRBD2
J gene: TRBJ2-3
CDR3 length: 16
V gene: TRBV5-1
CDR3 protein: CASSSLTSGLADTQYF
CDR3 DNA: TGCGCCAGCAGCTCCTTGACTAGCGGGCTTGCAGATACGCAGTATTTT

clone size: NA
D gene: NA
J gene: TRBJ1-4
CDR3 length: 16
V gene: TRBV28
CDR3 protein: CASSPPRGRVGQKLFF
CDR3 DNA: TGTGCCAGCAGTCCCCCCCGCGGCAGGGTAGGGCAGAAACTGTTTTTT